This T cell receptor beta chain comes out of a study of CD8 T cells in Susac syndrome (dated by TCRdb to about 2019). With respect to the entire study: Repertoire sequencing was used to test whether CD8+ T cell activation and differentiation in Susac syndrome was antigen driven. On the study overall, not on this receptor specifically: The TCR sequencing and HLA analysis was acknowledged to have included a relatively small number of individuals.

RNA was extracted with the RNeasy kit and roughly 0.45 to 1 ug was reverse transcribed using random hexamers. The immunoSEQ multiplex PCR assay, which covers 54 Vbeta and 13 Jbeta segments, was used to amplify TCR beta CDR3 regions. To correct PCR amplification bias, a synthetic template baseline was used for both primer optimization and computational correction. The original pipeline was this. Reads were annotated to V, D and J genes per IMGT and analyzed with immunoSEQ Analyzer, keeping only productive sequences. Clonality was computed as one minus Shannon entropy normalized by log2 of the number of productive unique sequences. For each patient and control, public and private clones were evaluated among the 100 most prevalent clones. Clones were defined as Susac-specific when absent from the healthy and MS cohorts, from about 1,100 published viral clones and from other ImmuneACCESS disease sequences. The public sequencing data were trimmed at Q25 with fastp and processed into clonotypes with MiXCR by TCRdb, which kept only in-frame beta chains. Rows matching on CDR3 protein sequence are summarized as one entry with the most common DNA and genes. TCRdb, rather than the study authors, made the V and J calls. The sample includes roughly 190,000 distinct CDR3 sequences, with about 95% observed a single time. 0.1% of the sample rests with the top ten.

Note on this clonotype: Its antigen specificity is not known. No much larger clonotype is one base removed from it; base qualities were not supplied.

The CDR3, cysteine through phenylalanine, is 12 amino acids long. The retained sequence is limited to the CDR3, 36 bases, with the frame set at the first base. V lost 7 bases and J lost 3 bases; the stretch between them is 12 bases long. The germline V gene provides CDR1 SQVTM and CDR2 ANQGSEA. Peripheral blood CD8+ and CD4+ T cells from healthy donors, Susac syndrome patients and multiple sclerosis patients were profiled using high-throughput TCR beta sequencing. Healthy donors were included as age- and sex-matched controls. CD8+ TEMRA cells were enriched by FACS, while bulk CD8+ and CD4+ T cells were purified by magnetic negative isolation. Blood was drawn into EDTA tubes, processed within 24 hours, and PBMCs were isolated by density gradient centrifugation. PBMCs intended for TCR sequencing were frozen in liquid nitrogen and were later thawed in a 37 degrees C water bath. A purity of at least 90% was achieved for sorted or isolated CD4+, CD8+ and CD8+ TEMRA cells.

The source is a human donor in good health. Specimen: CD4+ T cells from PBMCs. The rearrangement combines TRBV29-1 with TRBJ1-2; TRBD1 might be the D gene, on 5 matching bases. The nucleotides read TGCAGCGGTTGGGACGGATACTATGGCTACACCTTC. Its protein reads: CSGWDGYYGYTF.